Listed below are T cell receptor beta chains from one sample, sequenced in a study of beta chain features in type 1 diabetes. Clones were sequenced by immunoSEQ multiplex PCR, and TCRdb holds only the in-frame ones, with some missing. The table shows 38,000 or so clones, with roughly two thirds occurring only once. What was sequenced was Tregs from blood. These receptors originate from a woman aged 25 to 39 in good health. Both conserved end residues are part of each CDR3. The D gene is left open where the match is weak. Clone size appears in some rows only: once, few, many, or a class for an expanded clone.

>TRBV19|-|TRBJ2-2|TRBD1
TGTGCCAGTACGCTGGACAGGGGCACCGGGGAGCTGTTTTTT
CASTLDRGTGELFF
>TRBV7-2|-|TRBJ2-5|-
TGTGCCAGCAGCTTAGTCAGGGGTCAAGAGACCCAGTACTTC
CASSLVRGQETQYF
>TRBV18|few|TRBJ2-1|-
TGTGCCAGCTCACCACAGGCGGGTGAGCAGTTCTTC
CASSPQAGEQFF
>TRBV7-3|-|TRBJ2-7|-
TGTGCCAGCAGCTTAAAACGAGACTACGAGCAGTACTTC
CASSLKRDYEQYF
>TRBV4-3|-|TRBJ2-2|TRBD2
TGCGCCAGCAGCCAACCCTCGGGCCTAGCGGGAGGGATAAACACCGGGGAGCTGTTTTTT
CASSQPSGLAGGINTGELFF
>TRBV5-1|-|TRBJ2-2|-
TGCGCCAGCAGCGTGGTCGGGGGCACCGGGGAGCTGTTTTTT
CASSVVGGTGELFF
>TRBV5-6|-|TRBJ2-3|TRBD2
TGTGCCAGCAGTTCGGGAGGAGATACGCAGTATTTT
CASSSGGDTQYF
>TRBV30|medium-sized|TRBJ2-3|TRBD1
TGTGCCTGGAAGTCACCGGGACAGGGACACACAGATACGCAGTATTTT
CAWKSPGQGHTDTQYF
>TRBV5-1|-|TRBJ1-2|TRBD1
TGCGCCAGCAGCCCTGTGCCTCAGGGGGCGAGAGGCTACACCTTC
CASSPVPQGARGYTF
>TRBV18|-|TRBJ2-5|-
TGTGCCAGCTCACCGAACCGCGATGGGACCCAGTACTTC
CASSPNRDGTQYF
>TRBV5-4|once|TRBJ2-6|-
TGTGCCAGCAGCGGAGGACAGAATGACTCTGGGGCCAACGTCCTGACTTTC
CASSGGQNDSGANVLTF
>TRBV7-9|-|TRBJ1-4|-
TGTGCCAGCTCATCCGGGCAGGCGGGTGAAAAACTGTTTTTT
CASSSGQAGEKLFF
>TRBV10-3|-|TRBJ2-7|-
TGTGCCATCAGTCCAGGGGCGAGCAGACTCCCCTCCTACGAGCAGTACTTC
CAISPGASRLPSYEQYF
>TRBV6-1|-|TRBJ1-1|-
TGTGCCAGCAGTGAGCCCTCCTCGACAGGGAACACTGAAGCTTTCTTT
CASSEPSSTGNTEAFF
>TRBV10-3|once|TRBJ2-5|TRBD1
TGTGCCATCAGTGAGTCTGGACAGGGGGCCATTACAGTAAAGACCCAGTACTTC
CAISESGQGAITVKTQYF
>TRBV29-1|few|TRBJ2-7|TRBD2
TGCAGCGTTGTTTCTCCGGGCGTGGGACTAGGGGGCTACGAGCAGTACTTC
CSVVSPGVGLGGYEQYF
>TRBV28|-|TRBJ1-5|-
TGTGCCAGCAGGGTCGGGTTCAATCAGCCCCAGCATTTT
CASRVGFNQPQHF
>TRBV6-6|-|TRBJ1-5|TRBD1
TGTGCCAGCAGTCTGCGACAGGGGGTAGGAAATCAGCCCCAGCATTTT
CASSLRQGVGNQPQHF
>TRBV11-1|-|TRBJ2-1|TRBD2
TGTGCCAGCAGCTCCCGGACGACTAGCAGCTCCTACAATGAGCAGTTCTTC
CASSSRTTSSSYNEQFF
>TRBV4-1|once|TRBJ2-5|-
TGCGCCAGCAGCCAAGATCGGATATCGAGGGAGACCCAGTACTTC
CASSQDRISRETQYF
>TRBV6-1|-|TRBJ2-1|-
TGTGCCAGCAGAATGGCGGATCTTGTGCAGTTCTTC
CASRMADLVQFF
>TRBV27|-|TRBJ2-5|-
TGTGCCAGCAGTTTCAACGGGGTCGGAAAGACCCAGTACTTC
CASSFNGVGKTQYF
>TRBV2|-|TRBJ2-1|TRBD2
TGTGCCGGCAAAGGACTAGCAGGAGCGGTTGAGCAGTTCTTC
CAGKGLAGAVEQFF
>TRBV7-8|-|TRBJ2-7|TRBD1
TGTGCCAGCAGCGCCTGGACAGGGGGCAGGTACGACGAGCAGTACTTC
CASSAWTGGRYDEQYF
>TRBV5-5|-|TRBJ2-3|TRBD1
TGTGCCAGCAGCCTGGGCGGACAGGGTTGGGCAGATACGCAGTATTTT
CASSLGGQGWADTQYF
>TRBV18|few|TRBJ1-5|-
TGTGCCAGCTCTCCGGGTAGCAATCAGCCCCAGCATTTT
CASSPGSNQPQHF
>TRBV10-3|-|TRBJ2-1|-
TGTGCCATCAGTGACCCCCCCAGGCACGAGCAGTTCTTC
CAISDPPRHEQFF
>TRBV4-2|once|TRBJ2-5|-
TGTGCCAGCAGTCTAGATCAGCGAGAGACCCAGTACTTC
CASSLDQRETQYF
>TRBV29-1|few|TRBJ1-1|-
TGCAGCGTTGACCGGGGGGCTGAAGCTTTCTTT
CSVDRGAEAFF
>TRBV7-2|-|TRBJ2-7|TRBD1
TGTGCCAGCAGTCGACAGGGGGTGAGCTCCTACGAGCAGTACTTC
CASSRQGVSSYEQYF
>TRBV2|-|TRBJ2-7|-
TGTGCCAGCAGTGAAGGACTTCTCTACGAGCAGTACTTC
CASSEGLLYEQYF
>TRBV5-1|-|TRBJ2-7|-
TGCGCCAGCAGCTCTCAGGACAACTACGAGCAGTACTTC
CASSSQDNYEQYF
>TRBV4-3|-|TRBJ2-3|TRBD1
TGCGCCAGCAGCCAAGATAAAGGGACAGGGGGTCCGAGATTCACAGATACGCAGTATTTT
CASSQDKGTGGPRFTDTQYF
>TRBV7-2|-|TRBJ1-2|-
TGTGCCAGCAGCTTACTATACTTCGGCTACACCTTC
CASSLLYFGYTF
>TRBV5-4|few|TRBJ2-2|-
TGTGCCAGCAGCAGCCGGGACTTTGGTACCGGGGAGCTGTTTTTT
CASSSRDFGTGELFF
>TRBV7-2|-|TRBJ1-1|-
TGTGCCAGCAGCTCCTCCGGGGAGTGGGCCACTGAAGCTTTCTTT
CASSSSGEWATEAFF
>TRBV30|-|TRBJ1-5|TRBD1
TGTGCCTGGAGTAGACAGGGTAATCAGCCCCAGCATTTT
CAWSRQGNQPQHF
>TRBV30|few|TRBJ2-1|-
TGTGCCTGGAGTGACCTAAGCTCCTACAATGAGCAGTTCTTC
CAWSDLSSYNEQFF
>TRBV29-1|few|TRBJ2-1|TRBD2
TGCAGCGTTGGGGGTAGCGGGAGCCTCAATGAGCAGTTCTTC
CSVGGSGSLNEQFF
>TRBV7-2|-|TRBJ1-5|TRBD1
TGTGCCAGCAGCCAAGGGGACAGGGCGGTGTTTCAGCCCCAGCATTTT
CASSQGDRAVFQPQHF
>TRBV7-2|-|TRBJ1-5|-
TGTGCCAGCAGCTTAGAAGGGGCACAGCCCCAGCATTTT
CASSLEGAQPQHF
>TRBV6-5|once|TRBJ2-1|-
TGTGCCAGCAGCAATAGCTACAATGAGCAGTTCTTC
CASSNSYNEQFF
>TRBV28|-|TRBJ2-3|-
TGTGCCAGCAGGAGAATAGATACGCAGTATTTT
CASRRIDTQYF
>TRBV7-9|few|TRBJ2-5|TRBD1
TGTGCCAGCAGCTGGGGACAGGGGAAGGAAGAGACCCAGTACTTC
CASSWGQGKEETQYF
>TRBV29-1|-|TRBJ2-5|TRBD1
TGCAGCGTGATACAGGGGGCTGGGGAGACCCAGTACTTC
CSVIQGAGETQYF
>TRBV11-1|-|TRBJ1-2|TRBD1
TGTGCCAGCAGCTCAACAACAGGGGGCGCGTATGGCTACACCTTC
CASSSTTGGAYGYTF
>TRBV20-1|-|TRBJ2-7|-
TGCAGTGCCCTGTCCTACGAGCAGTACTTC
CSALSYEQYF
>TRBV14|-|TRBJ2-7|-
TGTGCCAGCAGCCGACAGAGTGGACCCTACGAGCAGTACTTC
CASSRQSGPYEQYF
>TRBV19|few|TRBJ2-1|TRBD2
TGTGCCAGTAGTAAACGGAGCGGGGGGGGCGCACGAAATGAGCAGTTCTTC
CASSKRSGGGARNEQFF
>TRBV28|-|TRBJ2-1|-
TGTGCCAACAGGCTTCGCAGCAATGAGCAGTTCTTC
CANRLRSNEQFF
>TRBV21-1|once|TRBJ2-2|-
TGTGCCAGCAGCGCCTCAATTCGGGTCGGGGAGCTGTTTTTT
CASSASIRVGELFF
>TRBV28|-|TRBJ2-1|-
TGTGCCAGCAGTGTCAATAGCGGAGCGACCTACAATGAGCAGTTCTTC
CASSVNSGATYNEQFF
>TRBV5-1|-|TRBJ1-1|-
TGCGCCAGCAGCCGGGGTCAGAACACTGAAGCTTTCTTT
CASSRGQNTEAFF
>TRBV10-3|few|TRBJ1-1|TRBD1
TGTGCCATCAGTTTGACAGGGAGCACTGAAGCTTTCTTT
CAISLTGSTEAFF